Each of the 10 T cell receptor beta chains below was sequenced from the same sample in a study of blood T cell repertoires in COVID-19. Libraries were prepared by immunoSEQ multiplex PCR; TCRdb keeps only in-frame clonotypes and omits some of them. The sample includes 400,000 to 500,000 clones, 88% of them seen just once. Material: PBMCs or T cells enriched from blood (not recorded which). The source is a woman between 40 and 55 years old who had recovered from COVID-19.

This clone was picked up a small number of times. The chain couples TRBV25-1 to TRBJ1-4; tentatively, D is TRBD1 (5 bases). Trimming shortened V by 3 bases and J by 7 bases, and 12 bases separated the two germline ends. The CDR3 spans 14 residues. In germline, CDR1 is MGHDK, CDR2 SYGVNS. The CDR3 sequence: CASSEGRTGEKLFF. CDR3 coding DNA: TGTGCCAGCAGTGAGGGGCGGACCGGTGAAAAACTGTTTTTT.

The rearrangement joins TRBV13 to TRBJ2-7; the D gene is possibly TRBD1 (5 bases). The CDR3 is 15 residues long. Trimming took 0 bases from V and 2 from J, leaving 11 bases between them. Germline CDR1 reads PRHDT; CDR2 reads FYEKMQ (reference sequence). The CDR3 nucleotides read TGTGCCAGCAGCTTAGGGTGGCAGGGCCCCTACGAGCAGTACTTC. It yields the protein CASSLGWQGPYEQYF.

CDR3 amino acids: CASSQDRRRSNQPQHF. CDR3 in DNA: TGCGCCAGCAGCCAAGATAGGCGGAGGAGCAATCAGCCCCAGCATTTT. The chain joins TRBV4-3 to TRBJ1-5; D not certain. Germline CDR1 LGHNA, CDR2 YSLEER. This CDR3 is built from 16 residues. Trimming removed 0 bases from V and 1 base from J, with 10 bases in between.

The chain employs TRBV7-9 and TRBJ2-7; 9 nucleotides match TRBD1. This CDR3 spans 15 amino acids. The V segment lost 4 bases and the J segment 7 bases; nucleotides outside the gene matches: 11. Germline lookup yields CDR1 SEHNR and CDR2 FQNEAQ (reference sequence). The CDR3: CASSSIRDRAEEQYF. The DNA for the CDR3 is TGTGCCAGCAGCTCGATCCGGGACAGGGCCGAGGAGCAGTACTTC.

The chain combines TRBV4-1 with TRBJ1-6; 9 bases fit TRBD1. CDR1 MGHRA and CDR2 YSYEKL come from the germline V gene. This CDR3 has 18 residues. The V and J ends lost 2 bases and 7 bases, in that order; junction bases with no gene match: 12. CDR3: CASSQLDRGQGPNSPLHF. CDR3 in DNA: TGCGCCAGCAGCCAATTGGACAGGGGACAGGGACCCAATTCACCCCTCCACTTT.

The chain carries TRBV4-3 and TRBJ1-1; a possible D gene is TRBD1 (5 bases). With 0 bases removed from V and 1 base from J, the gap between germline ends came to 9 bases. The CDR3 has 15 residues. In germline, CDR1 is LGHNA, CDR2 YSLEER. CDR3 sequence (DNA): TGCGCCAGCAGCCAAGAAAACCAGGGGAACACTGAAGCTTTCTTT. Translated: CASSQENQGNTEAFF.

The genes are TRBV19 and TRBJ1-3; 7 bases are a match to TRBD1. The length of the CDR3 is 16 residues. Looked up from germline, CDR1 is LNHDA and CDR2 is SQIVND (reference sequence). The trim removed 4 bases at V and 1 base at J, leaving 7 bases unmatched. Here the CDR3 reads CASSRRDSLSGNTIYF. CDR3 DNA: TGTGCCAGTAGTAGGAGGGACAGCCTTTCTGGAAACACCATATATTTT.

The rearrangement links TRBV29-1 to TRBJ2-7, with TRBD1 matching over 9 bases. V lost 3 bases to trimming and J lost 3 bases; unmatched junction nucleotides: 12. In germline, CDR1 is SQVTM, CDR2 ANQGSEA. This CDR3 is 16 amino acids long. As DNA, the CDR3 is TGCAGCGTTGAGGGACAGGGAGCCTTCGGGGACTACGAGCAGTACTTC. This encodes CSVEGQGAFGDYEQYF.

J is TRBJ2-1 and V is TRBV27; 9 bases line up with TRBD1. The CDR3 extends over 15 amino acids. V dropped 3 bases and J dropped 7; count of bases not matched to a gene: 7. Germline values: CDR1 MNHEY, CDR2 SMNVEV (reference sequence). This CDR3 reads CASSFGTGWRNEQFF. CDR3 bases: TGTGCCAGCAGTTTTGGGACAGGGTGGAGGAATGAGCAGTTCTTC.

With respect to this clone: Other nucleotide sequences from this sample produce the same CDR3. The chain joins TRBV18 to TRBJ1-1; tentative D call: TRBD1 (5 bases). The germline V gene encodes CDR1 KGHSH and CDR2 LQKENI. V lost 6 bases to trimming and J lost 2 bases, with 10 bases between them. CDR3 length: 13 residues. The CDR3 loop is CASSPGLNTEAFF. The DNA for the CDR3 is TGTGCCAGCTCCCCAGGGCTAAACACTGAAGCTTTCTTT.